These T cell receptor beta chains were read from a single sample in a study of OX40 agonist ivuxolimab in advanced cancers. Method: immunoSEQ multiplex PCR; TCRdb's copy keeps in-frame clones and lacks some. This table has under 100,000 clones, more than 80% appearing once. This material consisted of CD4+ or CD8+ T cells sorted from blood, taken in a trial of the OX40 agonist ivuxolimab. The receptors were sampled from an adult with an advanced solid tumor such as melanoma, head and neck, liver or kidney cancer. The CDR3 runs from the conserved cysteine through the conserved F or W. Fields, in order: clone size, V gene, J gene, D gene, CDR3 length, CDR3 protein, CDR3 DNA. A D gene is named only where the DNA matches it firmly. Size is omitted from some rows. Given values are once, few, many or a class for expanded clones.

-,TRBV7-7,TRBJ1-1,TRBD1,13,CASSTGVNTEAFF,TGTGCCAGCAGCACAGGGGTGAACACTGAAGCTTTCTTT
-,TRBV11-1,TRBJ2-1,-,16,CASSPRQILSYNEQFF,TGTGCCAGCAGCCCACGACAGATACTCTCCTACAATGAGCAGTTCTTC
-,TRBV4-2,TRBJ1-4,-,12,CASSQDRPKLFF,TGTGCCAGCAGCCAAGATCGCCCAAAACTGTTTTTT
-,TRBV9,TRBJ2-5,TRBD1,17,CASSARTGVGAQETQYF,TGTGCCAGCAGCGCCCGGACAGGGGTCGGTGCCCAAGAGACCCAGTACTTC
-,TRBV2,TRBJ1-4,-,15,CASRGYRATNEKLFF,TGTGCCAGCAGAGGTTACAGGGCAACTAATGAAAAACTGTTTTTT
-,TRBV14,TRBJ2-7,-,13,CASSQGVSALQYF,TGTGCCAGCAGCCAAGGGGTTAGCGCCCTACAGTACTTC
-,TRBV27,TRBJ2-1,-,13,CASSLTGWNEQFF,TGTGCCAGCAGCCTTACCGGGTGGAATGAGCAGTTCTTC
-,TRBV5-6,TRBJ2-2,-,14,CASSLVGNTGELFF,TGTGCCAGCAGCTTGGTAGGAAACACCGGGGAGCTGTTTTTT
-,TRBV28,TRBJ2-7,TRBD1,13,CASTWTGRYEQYF,TGTGCCAGCACTTGGACAGGGCGGTACGAGCAGTACTTC
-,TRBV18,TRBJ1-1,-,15,CASSPNQGLDTEAFF,TGTGCCAGCTCACCAAATCAAGGGCTGGACACTGAAGCTTTCTTT
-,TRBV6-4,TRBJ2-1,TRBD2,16,CASSPRERDFYNEQFF,TGTGCCAGCAGCCCCAGGGAGCGGGATTTTTACAATGAGCAGTTCTTC
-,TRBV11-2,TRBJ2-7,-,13,CASSLEPEYEQCF,TGTGCCAGCAGCTTAGAACCTGAATACGAGCAGTGCTTC
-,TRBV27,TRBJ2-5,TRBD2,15,CASSRGLAGQETQYF,TGTGCCAGCAGTCGGGGGCTAGCGGGTCAAGAGACCCAGTACTTC
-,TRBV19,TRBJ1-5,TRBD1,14,CASSTQGPNQPQHF,TGTGCCAGTAGTACACAGGGGCCTAATCAGCCCCAGCATTTT
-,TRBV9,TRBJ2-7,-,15,CASSVAGGSSYEQYF,TGTGCCAGCAGCGTAGCTGGGGGGAGCTCCTACGAGCAGTACTTC
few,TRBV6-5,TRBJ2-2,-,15,CASSYGGPSTGELFF,TGTGCCAGCAGTTACGGGGGACCCAGCACCGGGGAGCTGTTTTTT
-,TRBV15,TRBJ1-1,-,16,CATSRGPTGKGTEAFF,TGTGCCACCAGCAGAGGCCCGACGGGGAAGGGCACTGAAGCTTTCTTT